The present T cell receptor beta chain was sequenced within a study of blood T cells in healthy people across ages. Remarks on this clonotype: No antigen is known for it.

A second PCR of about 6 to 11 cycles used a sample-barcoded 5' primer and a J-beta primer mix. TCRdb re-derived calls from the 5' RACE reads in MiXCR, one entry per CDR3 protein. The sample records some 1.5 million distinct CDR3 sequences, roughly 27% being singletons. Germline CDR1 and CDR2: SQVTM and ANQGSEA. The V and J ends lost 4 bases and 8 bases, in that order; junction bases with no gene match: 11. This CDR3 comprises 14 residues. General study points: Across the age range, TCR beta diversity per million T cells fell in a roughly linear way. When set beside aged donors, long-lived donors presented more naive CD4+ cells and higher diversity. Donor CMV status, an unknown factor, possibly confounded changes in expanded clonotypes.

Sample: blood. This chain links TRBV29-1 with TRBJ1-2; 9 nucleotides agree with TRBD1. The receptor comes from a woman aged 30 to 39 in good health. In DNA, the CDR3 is TGCAGCGTTGGAAGGGACAGGGTCAGAAAGGGCTACACCTTC. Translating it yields CSVGRDRVRKGYTF.